A single sample gave rise to the 20 T cell receptor beta chains below, sequenced in a study of blood T cell repertoires in COVID-19. Using immunoSEQ multiplex PCR, the repertoire was profiled, and TCRdb retains in-frame clones only, with some absent. Found here are around 290,000 clones, 70% to 90% of them singletons; the top ten hold around 13%. Sequenced input: peripheral blood. Receptors originate from a woman in her 70s with COVID-19, enrolled during active disease.

The gene calls are TRBV6-5 and TRBJ1-2; TRBD1 agrees at 8 bases. Germline CDR1 and CDR2: MNHEY and SVGAGI. This CDR3 region has 15 residues. Trimming at V came to 4 bases and at J to 0 bases, leaving 4 bases not matched to a gene. CDR3 protein: CASSSETGANYGYTF. The CDR3 DNA is TGTGCCAGCAGTTCAGAGACAGGGGCTAACTATGGCTACACCTTC.

This clone was seen a handful of times. The chain uses TRBV19 and TRBJ1-1, with D possibly matching TRBD1 (5 bases). The V gene lost 5 bases and the J gene lost 7 bases, with 17 bases spanning the gap. The CDR3 covers 14 residues. Germline CDR1 LNHDA, CDR2 SQIVND (reference sequence). The chain's CDR3 is CASSPWNGGNEAFF. The CDR3 DNA is TGTGCCAGTAGTCCCTGGAACGGGGGGAATGAAGCTTTCTTT.

The CDR3 sequence is CATSDSADSSYEQYF. The CDR3 DNA follows: TGTGCCACCAGTGATTCCGCAGACAGCTCCTACGAGCAGTACTTC. The rearrangement joins TRBV24-1 to TRBJ2-7; TRBD1 is a possible D gene (5 bases). Germline CDR1 KGHDR, CDR2 SFDVKD. Trimming stripped 2 bases from V and 0 bases from J, with 10 bases between. This CDR3 comprises 15 residues.

This clone was found once. The chain recombines TRBV5-1 with TRBJ2-3, with a possible D match to TRBD2 (7 bases). Per the germline V gene, CDR1 is SGHRS and CDR2 is YFSETQ. This CDR3 comprises 15 residues. V shed 0 bases and J shed 4 bases, with 12 bases lying between them. The CDR3, as DNA: TGCGCCAGCAGCTTGGAGGGGGGGCCCCCAGATACGCAGTATTTT. Translation: CASSLEGGPPDTQYF.

The CDR3 here is CATSDSSPNYGYTF. CDR3 coding DNA: TGTGCCACCAGTGATTCCTCCCCGAACTATGGCTACACCTTC. The chain couples TRBV24-1 to TRBJ1-2; no clear D. CDR1 is KGHDR, CDR2 SFDVKD, per germline. The length of the CDR3 is 14 residues. The germline V and J ends were trimmed by 2 bases and 2 bases, with 8 bases remaining between them.

CDR3 amino acids: CSVERMFDGTQYF. In nucleotides, the CDR3 is TGCAGCGTTGAGAGGATGTTCGACGGTACGCAGTATTTT. This chain joins TRBV29-1 and TRBJ2-3; D remains ambiguous. Germline-derived CDR1 and CDR2 are SQVTM and ANQGSEA. The CDR3 has 13 residues. Deletions cut 3 bases from V and 8 bases from J, with 15 bases between.

The rearrangement links TRBV29-1 to TRBJ2-5, with 9 bases lining up with TRBD2. The CDR3 covers 14 residues. Germline V gene lookup returns CDR1 SQVTM and CDR2 ANQGSEA. Germline trimming cut 7 bases from V and 5 bases from J; bases unmatched to any gene: 11. The CDR3 loop is CSARGGGAGETQYF. Here the CDR3 DNA reads TGCAGCGCCCGAGGCGGGGGGGCAGGCGAGACCCAGTACTTC.

The V and J genes are TRBV5-1 and TRBJ1-2; 7 bases match TRBD1. V was pared by 4 bases and J by 7 bases, with 10 bases of the junction left unmatched. Germline lookup yields CDR1 SGHRS and CDR2 YFSETQ. The CDR3 contains 14 residues. Written as DNA, the CDR3 is TGCGCCAGCAGCCCAACGACAGGGAATCTTGGCTACACCTTC. This codes for CASSPTTGNLGYTF.

The chain uses TRBV30 and TRBJ1-1; D remains unclear. Germline V CDR1 and CDR2: GTSNPN, SVGIG (reference sequence). Trimming shortened V by 1 base and J by 2 bases, and 20 bases separated the two germline ends. This CDR3 region has 17 residues. DNA for the CDR3: TGTGCCTGGAGTGCAACACGCAACAGCATTTTAAACACTGAAGCTTTCTTT. Protein product: CAWSATRNSILNTEAFF.

The V and J genes are TRBV2 and TRBJ2-3; 8 nucleotides align to TRBD2. Germline CDR1 reads SNHLY; CDR2 reads FYNNEI. The CDR3 runs 14 residues. Trimming took 3 bases from V and 6 from J; bases not matched to a gene: 5. CDR3 sequence: CASSESVAGDTQYF. In DNA form, the CDR3 reads TGTGCCAGCAGTGAGTCGGTAGCGGGGGATACGCAGTATTTT.

The rearrangement links TRBV7-9 to TRBJ2-1, with TRBD2 matching over 7 bases. Germline V lookup: CDR1 SEHNR, CDR2 FQNEAQ (reference sequence). This CDR3 contains 16 residues. V was clipped by 5 bases and J by 1 base; unmatched bases: 8. The CDR3 sequence: CASSPTPGGSYNEQFF. The CDR3 DNA reads as TGTGCCAGCAGCCCTACTCCCGGGGGGTCCTACAATGAGCAGTTCTTC.

This chain links TRBV4-1 with TRBJ1-4; a possible D gene is TRBD1 (5 bases). Per germline, CDR1 MGHRA and CDR2 YSYEKL. This CDR3 contains 17 residues. V was shortened by 0 bases and J by 7 bases, with 18 bases between the two germline ends. The CDR3 sequence: CASSQESVGRGSEKLFF. CDR3 nucleotides: TGCGCCAGCAGCCAAGAGTCGGTGGGCCGGGGGAGTGAAAAACTGTTTTTT.

The chain has TRBV18 and TRBJ1-1; perhaps TRBD1 as D (5 bases). Trimming took 2 bases from V and 10 from J, leaving 14 bases between them. The V gene's germline CDR1 is KGHSH and CDR2 LQKENI. The CDR3 length is 13 residues. The CDR3 sequence is CASSPSGIIGAFF. The CDR3 region has the DNA TGTGCCAGCTCACCATCAGGGATTATAGGAGCTTTCTTT.

In its sample, this clone was seen once. The J gene is TRBJ2-7, the V gene TRBV7-6; TRBD1 might be the D (6 bases). CDR1 and CDR2 from the germline V gene are SGHVS and FNYEAQ. CDR3 length: 14 residues. Trimming took 5 bases from V and 3 from J, leaving 14 bases between them. As DNA, the CDR3 is TGTGCCAGCAGCACCCGTCTAGGGGGCTACGAGCAGTACTTC. Translation: CASSTRLGGYEQYF.

This chain uses TRBV7-2 with TRBJ2-5, with D tentatively TRBD1 (5 bases). V was pared by 2 bases and J by 5 bases, with 18 bases between. CDR3 length: 16 amino acids. The germline V gene has CDR1 SGHTA and CDR2 FQGNSA. The CDR3 sequence: CASSLHTPTPGETQYF. The CDR3 DNA sequence: TGTGCCAGCAGCTTACACACACCAACCCCAGGGGAGACCCAGTACTTC.

The chain joins TRBV27 to TRBJ1-5; the D is unclear. Per germline, CDR1 MNHEY and CDR2 SMNVEV (reference sequence). The length of the CDR3 is 13 residues. V lost 2 bases to trimming and J lost 7 bases, with 9 bases between them. The CDR3 DNA is TGTGCCAGCAGTTTAACAGTCTTCCAGCCCCAGCATTTT. This sequence encodes CASSLTVFQPQHF.

V and J are TRBV7-7 and TRBJ2-7; 8 positions match TRBD1. With 5 bases clipped from V and 3 bases from J, the junction kept 3 bases outside the gene matches. This CDR3 comprises 13 residues. Germline lookup yields CDR1 SSHAT and CDR2 FNYEAQ (reference sequence). The CDR3 bases are TGTGCCAGCAGCATACAGGGGGGCTACGAGCAGTACTTC. Encoded protein: CASSIQGGYEQYF.

The chain couples TRBV21-1 to TRBJ2-4; the D call of TRBD2 is as the table states it, not checked on the DNA. TRBV21-1 is a known pseudogene. The CDR3 loop spans 13 amino acids. The CDR3 reads CASSRGSKNIQYF. The CDR3 nucleotides are TGTGCCAGCTCACGGGGGTCCAAAAACATTCAGTACTTC.

The genes are TRBV15 and TRBJ2-7; TRBD2 might be the D (6 bases). CDR1 is LNHNV and CDR2 is YYDKDF in the germline V gene (reference sequence). V lost 3 bases, J lost 0 bases, and 21 bases lay in between. The CDR3 length is 18 residues. CDR3 in DNA: TGTGCCACCAGCAGGGGGGGAGGTCTAGGCCGCAGCTCCTACGAGCAGTACTTC. Its protein product is CATSRGGGLGRSSYEQYF.

This sequence joins TRBV5-8 and TRBJ2-7, with 8 bases fitting TRBD2. The CDR3 extends over 14 amino acids. Germline lookup yields CDR1 SGHTS and CDR2 YDEGEE. V lost 0 bases, J lost 3 bases, and 2 bases stayed unmatched. CDR3 coding DNA: TGTGCCAGCAGCTTGGACGGGGGGGGCTACGAGCAGTACTTC. This encodes CASSLDGGGYEQYF.